The 17 T cell receptor beta chains below were found in one sample sequenced in a study of regulatory T cells in long-lasting Graves disease. Time point of the sample: newly diagnosed GD, antithyroid drugs for less than 3 months. After RNA was extracted from PBMCs, the TCR library was made from it. CDR3-region Arm-PCR and iRepertoire HTBI primers produced the TCR beta libraries. TCRdb ran MiXCR on the multiplex PCR reads and lists one entry per CDR3 protein. The table lists about 430,000 distinct CDR3 sequences, about 15% of them singletons, with over 7% in the top ten. These data also featured in a second study, about T cells in Graves' hyperthyroidism and ophthalmopathy.

The sequenced sample was peripheral blood mononuclear cells (PBMCs), obtained at new diagnosis, from a patient treated with antithyroid drugs. The origin of the receptors is a woman in her 40s with Graves disease.

This clonotype turned up a few times. This chain connects TRBV20-1 to TRBJ2-5; the match to TRBD2 covers 9 bases. Germline V CDR1 and CDR2: DFQATT, SNEGSKA (reference sequence). Trimming took 1 base from V and 1 from J; bases not matched to a gene: 4. This CDR3 has 15 residues. CDR3 protein: CSARGLAGLQETQYF. The CDR3 DNA follows: TGCAGTGCTAGAGGGCTAGCGGGGCTCCAAGAGACCCAGTACTTC.

This clonotype was detected many times. The V and J genes are TRBV15 and TRBJ2-3, with D perhaps matching TRBD1 (5 bases). V lost 1 base and J lost 3, with 8 bases in between. CDR1 is LNHNV, CDR2 YYDKDF, per germline (reference sequence). The CDR3 totals 14 residues. As DNA, the CDR3 is TGTGCCACCAGCAGAGCAGGGTTGACAGATACGCAGTATTTT. This sequence encodes CATSRAGLTDTQYF.

This clonotype was seen ten or more times. The chain is built from TRBV12-3 or TRBV12-4 and TRBJ2-7; 8 positions agree with TRBD2. Germline trimming cut 6 bases from V and 3 bases from J; bases unmatched to any gene: 4. The CDR3 is made up of 13 amino acids. The CDR3 sequence: CASSRGGGYEQYF. The CDR3 DNA reads TGTGCCAGCAGCCGGGGGGGGGGCTACGAGCAGTACTTC.

The V gene is TRBV28, the J gene TRBJ2-5; D gene ambiguous. Trimming stripped 6 bases from V and 5 bases from J, with 16 bases between. Germline CDR1 and CDR2: MDHEN and SYDVKM. The CDR3 has 14 amino acids. For the CDR3, the DNA is TGTGCCAGCAGCTTTCGCCAGGTCAGCGAGACCCAGTACTTC. This gives the protein CASSFRQVSETQYF.

This clonotype was observed many times. V gene TRBV12-3 or TRBV12-4 combines with J gene TRBJ2-1; TRBD2 matches at 11 bases. This CDR3 has 17 amino acids. V was pared by 5 bases and J by 1 base, with 7 bases of the junction left unmatched. The CDR3, as DNA: TGTGCCAGCAGTGGGACTAGCGGAAGCCCATCCTACAATGAGCAGTTCTTC. This gives the protein CASSGTSGSPSYNEQFF.

The chain has TRBV5-4 and TRBJ2-1; 12 bases agree with TRBD2. Germline loops: CDR1 SGHNT, CDR2 YYREEE (reference sequence). V trimming: 2 bases; J trimming: 4 bases; junction bases outside the gene matches: 4. The CDR3 extends over 16 amino acids. CDR3 protein: CASSLASGRGYNEQFF. The CDR3, as DNA: TGTGCCAGCAGCTTAGCTAGCGGGAGGGGATACAATGAGCAGTTCTTC.

This clonotype was recorded a few times. This chain links TRBV6-1 with TRBJ2-3; D is undetermined. Germline-derived CDR1 and CDR2 are MNHNS and SASEGT. The CDR3 length is 17 residues. The V end lost 6 bases, the J end lost 2 bases, and 21 bases lay between the germline ends. The CDR3 protein is CASSLISQLGSTDTQYF. The CDR3 nucleotides are TGTGCCAGCAGCCTCATCAGCCAATTGGGATCCACAGATACGCAGTATTTT.

This clonotype was counted many times. This sequence joins TRBV19 and TRBJ2-6, with 7 bases fitting TRBD1. The ends lost 6 bases at V and 0 bases at J; junction bases unmatched: 8. The length of the CDR3 is 17 residues. Looked up from germline, CDR1 is LNHDA and CDR2 is SQIVND (reference sequence). The CDR3: CASRPGTVNSGANVLTF. The CDR3 DNA is TGTGCCAGTAGACCCGGGACAGTGAACTCTGGGGCCAACGTCCTGACTTTC.

This clonotype was counted at least ten times. The V gene is TRBV11-3, the J gene TRBJ2-7, with 9 bases fitting TRBD2. The CDR3 runs 14 residues. The J segment lost 4 bases and the V segment lost 5 bases, leaving 6 bases of the junction unmatched. CDR1 is SGHNT and CDR2 is YENEEA in the germline V gene. CDR3 amino acids: CASSPREGRYEQYF. CDR3 nucleotide sequence: TGTGCCAGCAGCCCGCGGGAGGGCAGGTACGAGCAGTACTTC.

This clonotype was detected many times. The chain combines TRBV12-3 or TRBV12-4 with TRBJ1-5; D perhaps matches TRBD1 (5 bases). The CDR3 totals 18 residues. The ends were cut back, 6 bases at V and 1 base at J, with 22 bases in the middle. CDR3 bases: TGTGCCAGCAGCCGAATCAGTGGGATGGGGCTGAGCAATCAGCCCCAGCATTTT. It codes for CASSRISGMGLSNQPQHF.

This clonotype has more than one count but fewer than ten. This sequence joins TRBV2 and TRBJ1-6, with 8 bases matching TRBD1. The length of the CDR3 is 15 residues. The germline CDR1 and CDR2 sequences are SNHLY and FYNNEI. Losses at the gene ends were 5 bases for V and 7 bases for J; bases not matched to a gene: 7. CDR3 residues: CASSTDRGGNSPLHF. The CDR3 nucleotides read TGTGCCAGCAGTACAGACAGGGGTGGCAATTCACCCCTCCACTTT.

This clonotype was detected a few times. V gene TRBV19 combines with J gene TRBJ2-6; D unresolved. V lost 6 bases to trimming and J lost 10 bases, with 7 bases between them. Germline CDR1 is LNHDA and CDR2 is SQIVND (reference sequence). The CDR3 has 11 residues. CDR3: CASRQGNVLTF. CDR3 nucleotides: TGTGCCAGTAGGCAAGGAAACGTCCTGACTTTC.

This clonotype was found many times. This chain connects TRBV2 to TRBJ1-3; tentatively, D is TRBD1 (5 bases). The CDR3 is made up of 15 amino acids. Deletions cut 4 bases from V and 4 bases from J, with 14 bases between. The germline gives CDR1 SNHLY, CDR2 FYNNEI. The CDR3 DNA reads TGTGCCAGCAGTGTCGCCAGGGACTCCGGAAACACCATATATTTT. The encoded protein is CASSVARDSGNTIYF. Based on the CDR3 plus reference TRBV2 and TRBJ1-3, the full variable domain is EPEVTQTPSHQVTQMGQEVILRCVPISNHLYFYWYRQILGQKVEFLVSFYNNEISEKSEIFDDQFSVERPDGSNFTLKIRSTKLEDSAMYFCASSVARDSGNTIYFGEGSWLTVV.

This clonotype was seen at least ten times. The J gene is TRBJ2-7, the V gene TRBV7-9, with D uncertain. Per germline, CDR1 SEHNR and CDR2 FQNEAQ (reference sequence). CDR3 length equals 10 residues. V dropped 3 bases and J dropped 5 bases, with 2 bases sitting between them. This CDR3 reads CASSFNEQYF. Written as DNA, the CDR3 is TGTGCCAGCAGCTTTAACGAGCAGTACTTC.

The chain joins TRBV20-1 to TRBJ1-5; D is undetermined. This CDR3 has 12 amino acids. V was trimmed by 3 bases and J by 5 bases, leaving 8 bases between them. Germline CDR1 and CDR2: DFQATT and SNEGSKA (reference sequence). CDR3: CSASRRDQPQHF. The CDR3 DNA follows: TGCAGTGCTAGCCGCCGGGATCAGCCCCAGCATTTT.

Many counts were recorded for this clonotype. The chain uses TRBV12-3 or TRBV12-4 and TRBJ2-5; D not resolved. The CDR3 has 12 residues. V was pared by 6 bases and J by 5 bases, with 10 bases between. The CDR3 DNA follows: TGTGCCAGCAGCTACTTATGGGAGACCCAGTACTTC. Translated: CASSYLWETQYF.

Note on this clonotype: Being one base from a much bigger clone, this may be a read error. The V gene is TRBV11-2, the J gene TRBJ2-7; 11 bases are shared with TRBD2. J lost 7 bases, V lost 5 bases, and 13 bases had no gene match. The CDR3 contains 16 residues. Germline V gene lookup returns CDR1 SGHAT and CDR2 FQNNGV. The CDR3 DNA reads as TGTGCCAGCAGCGACGAAAGGACTAGCGGGTACAATGAGCAGTACTTC. Translating it yields CASSDERTSGYNEQYF. Drawing the rest from reference TRBV11-2 and TRBJ2-7, the complete variable domain is EAGVAQSPRYKIIEKRQSVAFWCNPISGHATLYWYQQILGQGPKLLIQFQNNGVVDDSQLPKDRFSAERLKGVDSTLKIQPAKLEDSAVYLCASSDERTSGYNEQYFGPGTRLTVT.